The clone carrying this TCR beta chain was seen more than once but under ten times. These data are taken from a study of early T cells in non-severe SARS-CoV-2 infection. V gave up 2 bases and J gave up 4 bases; unmatched junction bases: 1. Germline V gives CDR1 SGHVS, CDR2 FQNEAQ. CDR3 length: 14 amino acids. TCRdb fed the 5' RACE reads into MiXCR, producing one record per CDR3 protein. The data hold fewer than 95,000 distinct CDR3 sequences, with 16% observed a single time. The sample consisted of whole blood, taken at baseline. V is TRBV7-8 and J is TRBJ2-3, with TRBD1 matching over 9 bases. The source of this sequence is an adult who was a healthcare worker with PCR-confirmed SARS-CoV-2 infection or an uninfected control (not recorded which). The CDR3 region is CASSLTGGADTQYF. DNA for the CDR3: TGTGCCAGCAGCTTAACAGGGGGCGCAGATACGCAGTATTTT.